This T cell receptor (beta chain) is from a study of spatial heterogeneity in lung cancer. Turning to the study itself: Averaged across combinations, each unique TCR and UMI pairing appeared more than ten times in raw reads, which were uncorrected.

Note on this clonotype: What it recognizes is unknown.

A unique molecular identifier was carried by every single TCR cDNA molecule. TCRdb processed the 5' RACE reads anew with MiXCR; each CDR3 protein has one entry. Of approximately 39,000 distinct CDR3 sequences in the sample, roughly 7.2% were seen once. Stated time point: sample taken at primary tumor resection. The donors were approximately 65 patients with non-small cell lung cancer that was early-stage and untreated. Study results and limitations: In blood, ubiquitous expanded tumor TCRs appeared more at resection than follow-up.

From germline, CDR1 is DFQATT and CDR2 SNEGSKA (reference sequence). The CDR3 totals 16 residues. The V gene end was trimmed by 1 base and the J gene end by 6 bases; junction bases not matched to a gene: 9. This sequence joins TRBV20-1 and TRBJ2-2; 9 nucleotides line up with TRBD1. This receptor was identified in a female donor with early-stage non-small cell lung cancer. The sequencing used PBMCs, collected at surgery. CDR3 in amino acids: CSARVGGTGPSGELFF. CDR3 coding DNA: TGCAGTGCTAGAGTGGGGGGGACAGGGCCCTCCGGGGAGCTGTTTTTT.